One and the same sample provided the 11 T cell receptor beta chains below, sequenced in a study of T cells expressing NK-cell markers. TCRdb re-called the 5' RACE reads and gives one entry per CDR3 protein, without DNA. The sample totals 350,000 to 450,000 distinct CDR3 sequences. The sample consisted of blood T cells: a sorted CD56 or NKG2C T cell subset, CD4+ or CD8+ T cells, or bulk PBMC T cells (not recorded which). Receptors originate from a man aged 18 to 69 in good health.

This chain's CDR3 is CASSVGLSPLHF. This rearrangement joins TRBV6-6 to TRBJ1-6. Germline V gene sequence: CDR1 MNHNY, CDR2 SVGAGI (reference sequence). This CDR3 spans 12 amino acids.

The chain has TRBV28 and TRBJ1-6; TCRdb proposes TRBD1, but this gene call is untestable without DNA. The CDR3 is made up of 14 amino acids. Germline assignment: CDR1 MDHEN and CDR2 SYDVKM. The CDR3 reads CASSYWGENSPLHF.

The chain couples TRBV11-2 to TRBJ2-6; checking the TCRdb D call of TRBD2 is not possible without DNA. Germline loops: CDR1 SGHAT, CDR2 FQNNGV. This CDR3 contains 19 residues. CDR3 residues: CASSLRARTYSSGANVLTF.

V and J are TRBV4-1 and TRBJ2-5; with no DNA, the TCRdb D assignment of TRBD2 cannot be verified. The germline V gene encodes CDR1 MGHRA and CDR2 YSYEKL. This CDR3 has 15 residues. The CDR3 sequence is CASSPTNGGGETQYF.

The J gene is TRBJ2-1, the V gene TRBV24-1; TCRdb calls TRBD2, which cannot be checked without DNA. Germline V CDR1 and CDR2: KGHDR, SFDVKD. CDR3 length: 13 amino acids. The CDR3: CATSEGGLAGEFF.

This chain's CDR3 is CASSRTGSGNTIYF. This chain joins TRBV14 and TRBJ1-3. The length of the CDR3 is 14 residues. In germline, CDR1 is SGHDN, CDR2 FVKESK.

This chain joins TRBV6-1 and TRBJ2-7; TCRdb's assignment of TRBD1 cannot be checked, as there is no DNA. Germline CDR1 and CDR2: MNHNS and SASEGT. This CDR3 contains 12 residues. Here the CDR3 reads CASTGQGYEQYF.

The chain uses TRBV20-1 and TRBJ2-1; the D call from TCRdb, TRBD2, cannot be confirmed without DNA. The germline gives CDR1 DFQATT, CDR2 SNEGSKA (reference sequence). CDR3 length: 18 residues. The CDR3 region is CSARGDSGGDRWGNEQFF.

The V gene is TRBV5-1, the J gene TRBJ2-3; TCRdb gives TRBD2 as the D gene, but with no DNA this cannot be confirmed. CDR3 length equals 14 residues. CDR1 and CDR2 (germline): SGHRS, YFSETQ. CDR3: CASGIAGLWDTQYF. Supplemented by reference TRBV5-1 and TRBJ2-3, the full variable domain reads KAGVTQTPRYLIKTRGQQVTLSCSPISGHRSVSWYQQTPGQGLQFLFEYFSETQRNKGNFPGRFSGRQFSNSRSEMNVSTLELGDSALYLCASGIAGLWDTQYFGPGTRLTVL.

V is TRBV28 and J is TRBJ2-4; without DNA, the TCRdb call of TRBD1 cannot be checked. The CDR3 contains 13 residues. Looked up from germline, CDR1 is MDHEN and CDR2 is SYDVKM. CDR3 in amino acids: CASSLGGQDIQYF.

The rearrangement uses TRBV6-1 and TRBJ1-6; the TRBD1 assignment by TCRdb is unverifiable without DNA. The CDR3 is 14 residues long. The germline V gene encodes CDR1 MNHNS and CDR2 SASEGT. This chain's CDR3 is CATIPGQMDSPLHF.